These T cell receptor beta chains were read from a single sample in a study of technical replicates of blood from several donors. Assay used: immunoSEQ multiplex PCR; TCRdb lists only in-frame clones, some missing. Of roughly 80,000 clones detected, less than 95% appear once; the ten largest clones hold around 0.37%. The specimen was T cells isolated from PBMCs. The source of these receptors is a human donor in good health. The CDR3 runs from the conserved cysteine through the conserved F or W. Fields, in order: V gene, D gene, J gene, clone size, CDR3 DNA, CDR3 protein. D genes are given only for firm matches. Size tells how often a clone was seen (once, few, many) or the class of an expanded clone, and some rows leave it out.

TRBV13	TRBD1	TRBJ1-1	NA	TGTGCCAGCAGCATCAGGGGGCGGGACACTGAAGCTTTCTTT	CASSIRGRDTEAFF
TRBV4-1	NA	TRBJ2-5	NA	TGCGCCAGCAGCCAAGAGACAAGTACAATCGGGGGGCGAAGTCAAGAGACCCAGTACTTC	CASSQETSTIGGRSQETQYF
TRBV21-1	NA	TRBJ1-2	NA	TGTGCCAGCAGCACCCCAGGACAGGGAACAAACTATGGCTACACCTTC	CASSTPGQGTNYGYTF
TRBV7-9	NA	TRBJ2-5	NA	TGTGCCAGCAGCTACGCTAGCGTAGAGACCCAGTACTTC	CASSYASVETQYF
TRBV10-3	NA	TRBJ2-1	NA	TGTGCCATCAGGAGTTTGGATGAGCAGTTCTTC	CAIRSLDEQFF
TRBV14	NA	TRBJ1-2	NA	TGTGCCAGCAGCCAAGGGCACGGGTTCTATGGCTACACCTTC	CASSQGHGFYGYTF
TRBV6-5	NA	TRBJ2-7	NA	TGTGCCAGCAACACGCCAGGAGGTGAGCAGTACTTC	CASNTPGGEQYF
TRBV7-2	NA	TRBJ1-1	NA	TGTGCCAGCAGCCCACGGTTCACTGAAGCTTTCTTT	CASSPRFTEAFF
TRBV6-1	NA	TRBJ2-7	NA	TGTGCCAGCAGCGGGACAATCGTCTACGAGCAGTACTTC	CASSGTIVYEQYF
TRBV5-1	NA	TRBJ2-3	once	TGCGCCAGCCTACAGGGAGGGGACGTGAGCACAGATACGCAGTATTTT	CASLQGGDVSTDTQYF
TRBV29-1	TRBD1	TRBJ1-1	NA	TGCAGCGTCGACAGGGGGGAGACTGAAGCTTTCTTT	CSVDRGETEAFF
TRBV19	NA	TRBJ1-5	NA	TGTGCCAGTAGAAAATTTCGCGGGGGGGGTTTGGAGCATCAGCCCCAGCATTTT	CASRKFRGGGLEHQPQHF
TRBV20-1	NA	TRBJ2-3	NA	TGCAGTGCTAGAGATCGTGATACGCAGTATTTT	CSARDRDTQYF
TRBV5-6	TRBD2	TRBJ2-7	NA	TGTGCCAGCAGCAGCGGGAGTTCCTACGAGCAGTACTTC	CASSSGSSYEQYF
TRBV11-3	TRBD2	TRBJ2-7	NA	TGTGCCAGCAGCCTAGCGGGAGGGCCGATCTACTACGAGCAGTACTTC	CASSLAGGPIYYEQYF
TRBV2	TRBD2	TRBJ2-1	NA	TGTGCCAGCAGTGTGAATAGCGGGAGGGTGAATGAGCAGTTCTTC	CASSVNSGRVNEQFF
TRBV7-3	NA	TRBJ2-2	NA	TGTGCCAGCAGCTCTTGGACATACGCCGGGGAGCTGTTTTTT	CASSSWTYAGELFF
TRBV6-5	NA	TRBJ1-1	once	TGTGCCAGCACCTCAGGGACTGAAGCTTTCTTT	CASTSGTEAFF
TRBV9	NA	TRBJ2-5	NA	TGTGCCAGCAGCGATGAGGGGGGGGGAGAGACCCAGTACTTC	CASSDEGGGETQYF
TRBV14	NA	TRBJ2-2	once	TGTGCCAGCAGCCAAGCTCCGGGCGGGGAGCTGTTTTTT	CASSQAPGGELFF
TRBV7-9	TRBD2	TRBJ2-3	once	TGTGCCAGCAGCTTAGAACTAGCGGCCACCACAGATACGCAGTATTTT	CASSLELAATTDTQYF
TRBV13	NA	TRBJ2-6	NA	TGTGCCAGCAGCTCGGGGGCTGGGGCCAACGTCCTGACTTTC	CASSSGAGANVLTF
TRBV6-6	TRBD1	TRBJ2-1	NA	TGTGCCAGCAGCTCCCCGGGACAGTTCTACAATGAGCAGTTCTTC	CASSSPGQFYNEQFF
TRBV28	TRBD2	TRBJ2-2	NA	TGTGCCAGCACTTCTCCTCGGGGGAGGGTGAATACCGGGGAGCTGTTTTTT	CASTSPRGRVNTGELFF
TRBV28	NA	TRBJ2-2	NA	TGTGCCGCTACCCCCCTGTCCGGGGAGCTGTTTTTT	CAATPLSGELFF
TRBV27	NA	TRBJ2-7	NA	TGTGCCAGCAGTTTAAACGGAGACTACGAGCAGTACTTC	CASSLNGDYEQYF
TRBV2	TRBD1	TRBJ1-2	NA	TGTGCCAGGGAGGAGGGACAGTTCTATGGCTACACCTTC	CAREEGQFYGYTF
TRBV15	NA	TRBJ1-2	NA	TGTGCCACCAGCAGAGGTGGACTCTCTAACTATGGCTACACCTTC	CATSRGGLSNYGYTF
TRBV15	TRBD2	TRBJ2-5	NA	TGTGCCACCAGCAGGGCGGGACTACAAGAGACCCAGTACTTC	CATSRAGLQETQYF
TRBV5-1	NA	TRBJ2-7	NA	TGCGCCAGCAGCTTTACAGGGCCCTACGAGCAGTACTTC	CASSFTGPYEQYF
TRBV6-5	TRBD1	TRBJ2-7	NA	TGTGCCAGCAGTTATGAGCAGGGGGCCTACGAGCAGTACTTC	CASSYEQGAYEQYF
TRBV7-2	TRBD1	TRBJ2-3	NA	TGTGCCAGCAGCCGGACAGGGGCCCAGGTTACGCAGTATTTT	CASSRTGAQVTQYF
TRBV19	NA	TRBJ2-3	NA	TGTGCCAGTAGTACACTGGTGAGGTTCACAGATACGCAGTATTTT	CASSTLVRFTDTQYF
TRBV23-1	TRBD2	TRBJ2-1	NA	TGCGCCAGCAGTCCGCCTAGCGGGAAAGGTGAGCAGTTCTTC	CASSPPSGKGEQFF
TRBV7-9	TRBD1	TRBJ1-5	NA	TGTGCCAGCAGCTTAGGGGGACAGGGAATAAGTCAGCCCCAGCATTTT	CASSLGGQGISQPQHF
TRBV11-3	NA	TRBJ2-2	NA	TGTGCCAGCAGCTTATTGGGGCCTGGAGCGGGGAACACCGGGGAGCTGTTTTTT	CASSLLGPGAGNTGELFF
TRBV9	TRBD2	TRBJ2-3	NA	TGTGCCAGCAACGAGGGACTAGCGGCCACAGATACGCAGTATTTT	CASNEGLAATDTQYF
TRBV27	TRBD1	TRBJ1-2	once	TGTGCCAGCAGTGCGTTCCTAGGGGGCGCGAAGGGCTACACCTTC	CASSAFLGGAKGYTF
TRBV27	NA	TRBJ1-1	NA	TGTGCCAGCAACAAGTGGGGGGGCATGAACACTGAAGCTTTCTTT	CASNKWGGMNTEAFF
TRBV30	TRBD2	TRBJ2-3	NA	TGTGCCTGGAGTGTATTAGCGGGAGTAACAGATACGCAGTATTTT	CAWSVLAGVTDTQYF
TRBV9	NA	TRBJ1-1	NA	TGTGCCAGCAGCCCTCGGGGGGATGCCACTGAAGCTTTCTTT	CASSPRGDATEAFF
TRBV4-1	NA	TRBJ2-5	NA	TGCGCCAGCAGCCACACATTCCAGGGAGAGACCCAGTACTTC	CASSHTFQGETQYF
TRBV4-1	NA	TRBJ2-5	NA	TGCGCCAGCAGCCAAGGAGGGCCCCCTAGAAAAGGGGAGACCCAGTACTTC	CASSQGGPPRKGETQYF
TRBV11-3	NA	TRBJ2-7	few	TGTGCCAGCAGCTTAGATAATATGGGAGTGGGCTACGAGCAGTACTTC	CASSLDNMGVGYEQYF
TRBV7-9	NA	TRBJ1-1	once	TGTGCCAGCCTGTCCGGGGATAACACTGAAGCTTTCTTT	CASLSGDNTEAFF
TRBV5-1	NA	TRBJ2-7	NA	TGCGCCAGCAGCCGCCTCCCAGGGGAGATCGCCTACGAGCAGTACTTC	CASSRLPGEIAYEQYF
TRBV9	NA	TRBJ2-1	NA	TGTGCCAGCAGTTTATCGAACATCAACAATGAGCAGTTCTTC	CASSLSNINNEQFF
TRBV10-3	TRBD1	TRBJ2-7	NA	TGTGCCATCGGGGACAGGGTTGGGTACGAGCAGTACTTC	CAIGDRVGYEQYF
TRBV14	TRBD1	TRBJ2-7	NA	TGTGCCAGCAGCCACGGGACAGGGAGCATCTACGAGCAGTACTTC	CASSHGTGSIYEQYF
TRBV6-5	NA	TRBJ2-1	NA	TGTGCCAGCAGTTCGTCCTCCTACAATGAGCAGTTCTTC	CASSSSSYNEQFF
TRBV5-6	NA	TRBJ2-3	NA	TGTGCCAGCAGCTTTATTGGGGGCGTCACAGATACGCAGTATTTT	CASSFIGGVTDTQYF
TRBV14	NA	TRBJ2-7	NA	TGTGCCAGCAGCCAAGGCCAGGTTCTCGAGCAGTACTTC	CASSQGQVLEQYF
TRBV29-1	TRBD1	TRBJ2-7	NA	TGCAGCGTTGAGGGTGGGACAGGGGGCTACGAGCAGTACTTC	CSVEGGTGGYEQYF